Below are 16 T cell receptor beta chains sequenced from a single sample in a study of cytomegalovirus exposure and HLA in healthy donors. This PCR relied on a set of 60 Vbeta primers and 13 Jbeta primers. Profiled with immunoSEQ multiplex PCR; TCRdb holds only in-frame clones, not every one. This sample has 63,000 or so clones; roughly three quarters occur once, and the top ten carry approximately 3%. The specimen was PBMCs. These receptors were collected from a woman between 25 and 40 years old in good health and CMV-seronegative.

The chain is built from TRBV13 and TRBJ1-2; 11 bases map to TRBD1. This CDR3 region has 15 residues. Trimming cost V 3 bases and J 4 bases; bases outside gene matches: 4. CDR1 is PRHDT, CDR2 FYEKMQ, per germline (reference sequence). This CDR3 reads CASSFRTGGSYGYTF. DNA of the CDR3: TGTGCCAGCAGCTTCCGGACAGGGGGCTCCTATGGCTACACCTTC.

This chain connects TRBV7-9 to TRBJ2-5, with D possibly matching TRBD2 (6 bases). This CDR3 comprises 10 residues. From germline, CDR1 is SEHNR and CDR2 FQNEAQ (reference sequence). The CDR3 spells CAYGGETQYF. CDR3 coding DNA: TGTGCGTACGGGGGAGAGACCCAGTACTTC.

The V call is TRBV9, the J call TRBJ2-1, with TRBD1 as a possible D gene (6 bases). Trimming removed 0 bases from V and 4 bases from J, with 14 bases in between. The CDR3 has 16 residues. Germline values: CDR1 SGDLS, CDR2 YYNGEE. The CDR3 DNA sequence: TGTGCCAGCAGCGTAGGGGGTCAGGGGACATACAATGAGCAGTTCTTC. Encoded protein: CASSVGGQGTYNEQFF.

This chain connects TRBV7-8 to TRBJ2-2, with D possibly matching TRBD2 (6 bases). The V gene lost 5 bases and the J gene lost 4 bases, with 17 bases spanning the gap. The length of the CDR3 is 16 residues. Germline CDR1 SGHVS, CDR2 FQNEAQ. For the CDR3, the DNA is TGTGCCAGCAGCCCCCGTTGGGGGGACCCCACCGGGGAGCTGTTTTTT. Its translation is CASSPRWGDPTGELFF.

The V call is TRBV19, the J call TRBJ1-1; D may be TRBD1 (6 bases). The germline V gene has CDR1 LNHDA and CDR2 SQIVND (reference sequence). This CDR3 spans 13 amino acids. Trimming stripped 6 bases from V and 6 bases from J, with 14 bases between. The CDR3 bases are TGTGCCAGTAGCGACAGGAACCAAGCTGAAGCTTTCTTT. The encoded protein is CASSDRNQAEAFF.

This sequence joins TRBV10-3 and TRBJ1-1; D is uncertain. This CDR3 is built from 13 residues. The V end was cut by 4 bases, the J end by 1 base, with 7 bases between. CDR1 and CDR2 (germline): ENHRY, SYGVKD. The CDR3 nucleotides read TGTGCCATCAGTGCCCCACAGAACACTGAAGCTTTCTTT. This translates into CAISAPQNTEAFF.

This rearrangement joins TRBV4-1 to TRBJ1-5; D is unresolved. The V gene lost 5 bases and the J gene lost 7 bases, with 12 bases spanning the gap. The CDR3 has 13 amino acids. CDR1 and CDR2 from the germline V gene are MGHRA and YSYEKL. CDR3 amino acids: CASSGRPAQPQHF. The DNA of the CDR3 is TGCGCCAGCAGCGGGCGACCAGCCCAGCCCCAGCATTTT.

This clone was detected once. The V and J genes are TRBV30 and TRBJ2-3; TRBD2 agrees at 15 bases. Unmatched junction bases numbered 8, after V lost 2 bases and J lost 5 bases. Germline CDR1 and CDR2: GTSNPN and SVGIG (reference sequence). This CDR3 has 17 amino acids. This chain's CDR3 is CAWSSGTSGGRGDTQYF. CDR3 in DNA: TGTGCCTGGAGTAGTGGGACTAGCGGGGGGCGCGGAGATACGCAGTATTTT.

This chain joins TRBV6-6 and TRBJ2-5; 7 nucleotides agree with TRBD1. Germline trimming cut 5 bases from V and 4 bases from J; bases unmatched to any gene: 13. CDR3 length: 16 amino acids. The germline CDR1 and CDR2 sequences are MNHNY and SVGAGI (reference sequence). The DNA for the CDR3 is TGTGCCAGCAGTCGAAACATCAAAGGGGGCGGAGAGACCCAGTACTTC. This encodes CASSRNIKGGGETQYF.

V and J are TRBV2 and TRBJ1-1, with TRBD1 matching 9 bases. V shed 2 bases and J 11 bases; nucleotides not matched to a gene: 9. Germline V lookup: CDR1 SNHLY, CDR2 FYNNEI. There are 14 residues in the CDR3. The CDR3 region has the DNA TGTGCCAGCAGTGAAACGGGACAGGGAGGAGTGGCTTTCTTT. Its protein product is CASSETGQGGVAFF.

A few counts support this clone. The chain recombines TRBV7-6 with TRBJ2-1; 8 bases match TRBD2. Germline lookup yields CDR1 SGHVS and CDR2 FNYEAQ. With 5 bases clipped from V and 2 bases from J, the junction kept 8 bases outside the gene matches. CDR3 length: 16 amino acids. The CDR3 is CASSPGTSGPYNEQFF. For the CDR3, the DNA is TGTGCCAGCAGCCCAGGGACTAGTGGGCCCTACAATGAGCAGTTCTTC.

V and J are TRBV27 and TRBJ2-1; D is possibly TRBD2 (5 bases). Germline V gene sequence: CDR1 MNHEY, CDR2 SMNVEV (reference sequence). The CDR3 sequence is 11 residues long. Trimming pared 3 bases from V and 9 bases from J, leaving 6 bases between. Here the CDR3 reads CASSLSGEQFF. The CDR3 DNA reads TGTGCCAGCAGTTTGAGCGGTGAGCAGTTCTTC.

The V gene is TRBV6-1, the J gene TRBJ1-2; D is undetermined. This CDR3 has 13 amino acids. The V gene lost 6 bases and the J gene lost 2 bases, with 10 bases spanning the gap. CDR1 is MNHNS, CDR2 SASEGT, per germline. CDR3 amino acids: CASRAPGNYGYTF. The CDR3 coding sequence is TGTGCCAGCAGGGCCCCGGGGAACTATGGCTACACCTTC.

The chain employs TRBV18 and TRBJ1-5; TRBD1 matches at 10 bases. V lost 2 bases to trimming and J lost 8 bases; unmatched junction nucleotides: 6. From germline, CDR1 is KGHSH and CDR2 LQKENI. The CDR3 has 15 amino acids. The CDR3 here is CASSPSTGGVEPQHF. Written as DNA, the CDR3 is TGTGCCAGCTCACCATCGACAGGGGGCGTAGAGCCCCAGCATTTT.

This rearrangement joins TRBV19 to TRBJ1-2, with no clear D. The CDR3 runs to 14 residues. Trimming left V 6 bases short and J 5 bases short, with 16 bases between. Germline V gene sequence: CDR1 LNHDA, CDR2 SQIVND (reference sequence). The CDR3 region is CASRTRREVYGYTF. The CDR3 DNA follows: TGTGCCAGTAGGACTAGACGGGAGGTTTATGGCTACACCTTC.

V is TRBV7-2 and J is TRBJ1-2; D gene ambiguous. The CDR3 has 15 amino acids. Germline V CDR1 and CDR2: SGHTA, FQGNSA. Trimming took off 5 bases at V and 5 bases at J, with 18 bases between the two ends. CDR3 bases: TGTGCCAGCAGCCTGGGCCTTTCGCTAAAGTATGGCTACACCTTC. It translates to CASSLGLSLKYGYTF.